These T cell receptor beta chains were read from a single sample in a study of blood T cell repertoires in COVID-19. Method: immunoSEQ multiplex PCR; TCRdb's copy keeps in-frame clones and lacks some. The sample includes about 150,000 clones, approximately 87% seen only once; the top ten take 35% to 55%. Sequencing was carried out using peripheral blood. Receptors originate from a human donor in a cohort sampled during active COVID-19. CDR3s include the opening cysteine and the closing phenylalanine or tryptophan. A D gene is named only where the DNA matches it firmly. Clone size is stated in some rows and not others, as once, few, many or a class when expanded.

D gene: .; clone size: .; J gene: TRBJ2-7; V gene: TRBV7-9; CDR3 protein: CASSQAGAPYEQYF; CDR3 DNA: TGTGCCAGCAGCCAGGCGGGGGCCCCCTACGAGCAGTACTTC
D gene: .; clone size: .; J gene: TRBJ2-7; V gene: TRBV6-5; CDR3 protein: CASRPGRVGLEYF; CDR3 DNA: TGTGCCAGCAGACCCGGGAGAGTTGGGTTGGAGTACTTC
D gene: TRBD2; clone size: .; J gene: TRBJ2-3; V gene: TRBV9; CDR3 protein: CASSPGLAGGRASTDTQYF; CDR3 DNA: TGTGCCAGCAGCCCAGGACTAGCGGGGGGCCGTGCTAGCACAGATACGCAGTATTTT
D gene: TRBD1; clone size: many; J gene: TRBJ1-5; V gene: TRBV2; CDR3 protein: CASSLDRVNQPQHF; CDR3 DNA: TGTGCCAGCAGTCTGGACAGGGTGAATCAGCCCCAGCATTTT
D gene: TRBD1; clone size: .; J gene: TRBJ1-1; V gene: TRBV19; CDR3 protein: CASSPRDREWTEAFF; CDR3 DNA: TGTGCCAGTAGTCCAAGGGACAGGGAGTGGACTGAAGCTTTCTTT
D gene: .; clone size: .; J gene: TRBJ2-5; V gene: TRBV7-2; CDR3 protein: CASSLNGRGPQETQYF; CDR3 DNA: TGTGCCAGCAGCTTAAACGGCAGGGGACCCCAAGAGACCCAGTACTTC
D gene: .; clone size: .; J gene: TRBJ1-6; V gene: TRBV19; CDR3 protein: CASSIGGGSYNSPLHF; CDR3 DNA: TGTGCCAGTAGTATAGGGGGGGGCTCCTATAATTCACCCCTCCACTTT
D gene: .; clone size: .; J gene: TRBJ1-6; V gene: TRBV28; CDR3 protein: CATQDRKVYNSPLHF; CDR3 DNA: TGTGCCACACAAGACAGGAAAGTCTATAATTCACCCCTCCACTTT
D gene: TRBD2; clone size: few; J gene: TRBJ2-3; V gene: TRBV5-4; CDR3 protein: CASSLARTSGDTQYF; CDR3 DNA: TGTGCCAGCAGCTTGGCTCGGACTAGCGGGGATACGCAGTATTTT
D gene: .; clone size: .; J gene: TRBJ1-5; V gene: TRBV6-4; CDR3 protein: CASAQSNQPQHF; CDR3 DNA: TGTGCCAGCGCTCAGAGCAATCAGCCCCAGCATTTT
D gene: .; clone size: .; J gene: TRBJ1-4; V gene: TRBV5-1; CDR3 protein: CASSLLPMGGTNEKLFF; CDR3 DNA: TGCGCCAGCAGCTTGCTGCCCATGGGGGGGACTAATGAAAAACTGTTTTTT
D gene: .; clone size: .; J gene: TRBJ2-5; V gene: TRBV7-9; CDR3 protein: CASSLMSLLYQETQYF; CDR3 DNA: TGTGCCAGCAGCCTTATGTCGCTATTGTACCAAGAGACCCAGTACTTC
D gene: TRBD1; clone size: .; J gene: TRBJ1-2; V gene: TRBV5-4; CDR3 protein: CASSLPTGGNYGYTF; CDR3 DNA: TGTGCCAGCAGCTTGCCGACAGGGGGCAACTATGGCTACACCTTC
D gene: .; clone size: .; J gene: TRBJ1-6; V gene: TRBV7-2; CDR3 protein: CASSLVYREPLHF; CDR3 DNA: TGTGCCAGCAGCTTAGTCTACAGAGAACCCCTCCACTTT
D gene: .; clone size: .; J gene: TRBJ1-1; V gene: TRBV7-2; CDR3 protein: CASSLTARDTEAFF; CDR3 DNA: TGTGCCAGCAGCCTGACAGCCAGGGACACTGAAGCTTTCTTT
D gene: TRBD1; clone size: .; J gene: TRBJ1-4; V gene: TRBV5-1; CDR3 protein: CASSLGTVNEKLFF; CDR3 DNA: TGCGCCAGCAGCTTAGGGACAGTTAATGAAAAACTGTTTTTT
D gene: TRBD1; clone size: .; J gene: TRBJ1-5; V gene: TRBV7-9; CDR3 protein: CASSPQGSNQPQHF; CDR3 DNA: TGTGCCAGCAGCCCACAGGGGAGCAATCAGCCCCAGCATTTT
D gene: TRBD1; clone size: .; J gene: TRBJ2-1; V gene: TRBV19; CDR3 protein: CASTPGGPGQFF; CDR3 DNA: TGTGCCAGTACCCCAGGGGGACCCGGGCAGTTCTTC
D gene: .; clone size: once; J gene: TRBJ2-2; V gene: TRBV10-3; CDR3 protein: CAISALGNTGELFF; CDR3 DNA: TGTGCCATCAGTGCACTAGGTAACACCGGGGAGCTGTTTTTT
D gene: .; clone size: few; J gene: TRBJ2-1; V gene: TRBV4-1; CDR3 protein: CASRLSSSYNEQFF; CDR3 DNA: TGCGCCAGCAGGCTCTCCAGCTCCTACAATGAGCAGTTCTTC
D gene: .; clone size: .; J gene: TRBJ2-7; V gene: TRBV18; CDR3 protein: CASSPVQGHEQYF; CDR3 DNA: TGTGCCAGCTCACCAGTTCAGGGTCACGAGCAGTACTTC
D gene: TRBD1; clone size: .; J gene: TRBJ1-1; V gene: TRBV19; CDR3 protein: CASSIGDRIPNTEAFF; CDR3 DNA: TGTGCCAGTAGTATAGGGGACAGAATTCCGAACACTGAAGCTTTCTTT
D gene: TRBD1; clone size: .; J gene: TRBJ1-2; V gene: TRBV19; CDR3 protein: CASSITGGGYGYTF; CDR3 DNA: TGTGCCAGTAGTATAACAGGGGGCGGCTATGGCTACACCTTC
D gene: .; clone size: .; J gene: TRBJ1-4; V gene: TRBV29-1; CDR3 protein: CSAAGRVNEKLFF; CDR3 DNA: TGCAGCGCGGCGGGCAGGGTCAATGAAAAACTGTTTTTT
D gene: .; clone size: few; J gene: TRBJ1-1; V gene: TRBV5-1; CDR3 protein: CASSLGGLNTEAFF; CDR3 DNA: TGCGCCAGCAGCTTGGGGGGCTTGAACACTGAAGCTTTCTTT
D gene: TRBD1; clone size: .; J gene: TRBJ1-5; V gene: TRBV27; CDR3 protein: CASSPQVGQGNQPQHF; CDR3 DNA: TGTGCCAGCAGTCCCCAAGTGGGACAGGGGAATCAGCCCCAGCATTTT
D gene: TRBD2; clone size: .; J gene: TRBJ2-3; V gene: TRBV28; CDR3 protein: CASSFQREGPDTQYF; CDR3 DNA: TGTGCCAGCAGTTTCCAGCGGGAGGGCCCAGATACGCAGTATTTT
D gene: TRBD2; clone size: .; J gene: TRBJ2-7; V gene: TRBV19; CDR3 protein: CASSIVWVLAGERGYF; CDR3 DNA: TGTGCCAGTAGTATAGTGTGGGTACTAGCGGGGGAACGCGGGTACTTC
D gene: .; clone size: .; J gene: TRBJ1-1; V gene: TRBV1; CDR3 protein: CTSSQALQQGARAEAFF; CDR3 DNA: TGCACCAGCAGCCAAGCCCTACAGCAGGGGGCTCGGGCTGAAGCTTTCTTT